These 30 T cell receptor beta chains came from one sample sequenced in a study of blood T cell repertoires in COVID-19. Repertoires were generated with immunoSEQ multiplex PCR, while TCRdb's copy carries only in-frame clones and drops some. Among 30,000 to 45,000 clones listed, 90% were seen once. Sequencing used peripheral blood. All receptors come from a human donor in a cohort sampled during active COVID-19.

The chain links TRBV5-1 to TRBJ2-5; weak D call: TRBD2 (6 bases). This CDR3 is built from 16 residues. V lost 0 bases and J 4 bases, leaving 16 bases between the germline ends. The germline V gene encodes CDR1 SGHRS and CDR2 YFSETQ. CDR3 protein: CASSLGPTSSGETQYF. The CDR3 coding sequence is TGCGCCAGCAGCTTGGGGCCGACTAGTTCGGGAGAGACCCAGTACTTC. Looking up the rest from reference TRBV5-1 and TRBJ2-5 gives the full variable domain: KAGVTQTPRYLIKTRGQQVTLSCSPISGHRSVSWYQQTPGQGLQFLFEYFSETQRNKGNFPGRFSGRQFSNSRSEMNVSTLELGDSALYLCASSLGPTSSGETQYFGPGTRLLVL.

V usage is TRBV7-3 and J usage is TRBJ2-1; 7 bases align to TRBD1. The J segment lost 1 base and the V segment lost 5 bases, leaving 5 bases of the junction unmatched. Germline V gene lookup returns CDR1 SGHTA and CDR2 FQGTGA. The length of the CDR3 is 15 residues. CDR3: CASSRDRDSYNEQFF. CDR3 DNA: TGTGCCAGCAGCCGCGACAGGGATTCCTACAATGAGCAGTTCTTC.

J is TRBJ1-6 and V is TRBV10-2; D remains ambiguous. Germline V gives CDR1 WSHSY, CDR2 SAAADI. Trimming removed 8 bases from V and 7 bases from J, with 12 bases in between. This CDR3 spans 13 amino acids. The CDR3 DNA sequence: TGCGCCAGCGGGCGCGGGGAAAATTCACCCCTCCACTTT. Its protein is CASGRGENSPLHF.

The chain carries TRBV2 and TRBJ2-5; 16 bases align to TRBD2. CDR1 is SNHLY and CDR2 is FYNNEI in the germline V gene. The CDR3 has 16 residues. V trimming: 10 bases; J trimming: 4 bases; junction bases outside the gene matches: 9. The CDR3 DNA reads TGTGCCACCAAAGACGGGACTAGCGGGAGGGGAGAGACCCAGTACTTC. This sequence encodes CATKDGTSGRGETQYF.

This chain links TRBV4-1 with TRBJ2-7; TRBD2 agrees at 7 bases. Germline CDR1 MGHRA, CDR2 YSYEKL. CDR3 length: 16 amino acids. V dropped 0 bases and J dropped 1; count of bases not matched to a gene: 6. The CDR3 coding sequence is TGCGCCAGCAGCCAAGAGACGGCAGCGGGGTCCTACGAGCAGTACTTC. Translating gives CASSQETAAGSYEQYF.

V gene TRBV18 combines with J gene TRBJ2-7; 8 nucleotides line up with TRBD2. Germline CDR1 KGHSH, CDR2 LQKENI. V was pared by 3 bases and J by 3 bases, with 16 bases of the junction left unmatched. The CDR3 is 18 amino acids. CDR3 region: CASSPPTEESGRVYEQYF. CDR3 DNA sequence: TGTGCCAGCTCACCTCCAACGGAAGAAAGCGGGAGAGTCTACGAGCAGTACTTC.

The chain employs TRBV4-1 and TRBJ2-5, with no clear D. The CDR3 length is 16 residues. V was clipped by 4 bases and J by 1 base, with 16 bases between them. CDR1 is MGHRA and CDR2 is YSYEKL in the germline V gene. Written as DNA, the CDR3 is TGCGCCAGCAGCCCGGAAGATTGGGCTACCCAAGAGACCCAGTACTTC. It codes for CASSPEDWATQETQYF.

The CDR3 reads CASSLEGTGGGEQYF. DNA for the CDR3: TGTGCCAGCAGCTTAGAAGGGACAGGGGGTGGGGAGCAGTACTTC. The rearrangement joins TRBV13 to TRBJ2-7; 11 bases map to TRBD1. This CDR3 contains 15 residues. The junction had 6 bases not matched to a gene; V was cut back by 1 base and J by 7 bases. Germline V gene data show CDR1 as PRHDT and CDR2 as FYEKMQ (reference sequence).

J is TRBJ2-5 and V is TRBV10-3; the match to TRBD2 covers 10 bases. Trimming cost V 6 bases and J 5 bases; bases outside gene matches: 3. The V gene's germline CDR1 is ENHRY and CDR2 SYGVKD. The CDR3 runs 13 residues. The CDR3 DNA follows: TGTGCCATCAGGGGGACTAGCGCGGAGACCCAGTACTTC. Its translation is CAIRGTSAETQYF.

The V gene is TRBV6-5, the J gene TRBJ1-1, with 9 nucleotides matching TRBD1. Germline trimming cut 6 bases from V and 0 bases from J; bases unmatched to any gene: 2. This CDR3 comprises 14 residues. Germline V gene data show CDR1 as MNHEY and CDR2 as SVGAGI. CDR3 in amino acids: CASRGTGMNTEAFF. The CDR3 region has the DNA TGTGCCAGCAGAGGGACAGGGATGAACACTGAAGCTTTCTTT.

V is TRBV4-1 and J is TRBJ2-6; 11 bases map to TRBD1. The CDR3 covers 18 residues. J was trimmed by 0 bases and V by 1 base; bases with no gene match: 2. Germline loops: CDR1 MGHRA, CDR2 YSYEKL. CDR3 nucleotides: TGCGCCAGCAGCCAAGGGGACAGGGGGGACTCTGGGGCCAACGTCCTGACTTTC. Translating gives CASSQGDRGDSGANVLTF.

The chain combines TRBV10-3 with TRBJ1-5; 7 nucleotides match TRBD1. This CDR3 is built from 15 residues. CDR1 is ENHRY, CDR2 SYGVKD, per germline. Unmatched junction bases numbered 3, after V lost 0 bases and J lost 4 bases. CDR3 coding DNA: TGTGCCATCAGTGAGTCGGGACAGAGTAATCAGCCCCAGCATTTT. Protein sequence: CAISESGQSNQPQHF.

The chain links TRBV10-1 to TRBJ2-7, with 11 bases lining up with TRBD2. CDR3 length: 15 residues. V lost 7 bases and J lost 3; bases outside the gene matches: 8. The V gene's germline CDR1 is WNHNN and CDR2 SYGVQD (reference sequence). This chain's CDR3 is CASTEGTSGIYEQYF. The CDR3, as DNA: TGCGCCAGCACCGAAGGGACTAGCGGAATCTACGAGCAGTACTTC.

This clone occurred once. The rearrangement links TRBV5-1 to TRBJ1-2; D not resolved. V was clipped by 0 bases and J by 8 bases, with 11 bases between them. Per the germline V gene, CDR1 is SGHRS and CDR2 is YFSETQ. The CDR3 loop spans 13 amino acids. Here the CDR3 reads CASSLGGGAGYTF. The CDR3 region has the DNA TGCGCCAGCAGCTTGGGGGGAGGAGCGGGCTACACCTTC.

The rearrangement uses TRBV5-5 and TRBJ1-5; 7 nucleotides match TRBD1. Trimming took 4 bases from V and 4 from J; bases not matched to a gene: 8. The CDR3 has 15 residues. CDR1 and CDR2 (germline): SGHKS, YYEKEE (reference sequence). In DNA, the CDR3 is TGTGCCAGCAGCACCCGGACAGGAGTTAATCAGCCCCAGCATTTT. It yields the protein CASSTRTGVNQPQHF.

The CDR3 loop reads CASSQLQGETQYF. The CDR3 DNA reads as TGTGCCAGCAGCCAACTACAGGGAGAGACCCAGTACTTC. The chain couples TRBV4-2 to TRBJ2-5; perhaps TRBD1 as D (6 bases). Germline CDR1 LGHNA, CDR2 YNFKEQ. V shed 2 bases and J shed 4 bases, with 8 bases lying between them. The CDR3 sequence is 13 residues long.

This chain uses TRBV6-2 or TRBV6-3 with TRBJ2-4; 7 bases agree with TRBD1. The CDR3 spans 14 residues. Trimming cost V 5 bases and J 2 bases; bases outside gene matches: 3. The V gene's germline CDR1 is MNHEY and CDR2 SVGEGT. The CDR3 DNA reads as TGTGCCAGCAGTCAGACAGGGTCCAAAAACATTCAGTACTTC. This sequence encodes CASSQTGSKNIQYF.

The chain has TRBV19 and TRBJ2-3, with D perhaps matching TRBD1 (6 bases). Germline V gene data show CDR1 as LNHDA and CDR2 as SQIVND (reference sequence). This CDR3 contains 15 residues. The V end lost 3 bases, the J end lost 1 base, and 11 bases lay between the germline ends. CDR3 sequence reads: CASSIIQGGTDTQYF. The CDR3 bases are TGTGCCAGTAGTATTATACAGGGCGGCACAGATACGCAGTATTTT.

The genes are TRBV25-1 and TRBJ2-2, with D maybe TRBD1 (6 bases). This CDR3 is built from 16 residues. The V end lost 3 bases, the J end lost 7 bases, and 18 bases lay between the germline ends. Germline CDR1 reads MGHDK; CDR2 reads SYGVNS. The DNA of the CDR3 is TGTGCCAGCAGTGACCGTGGGGCAGGGGTTGGCGGGGAGCTGTTTTTT. Residues: CASSDRGAGVGGELFF.

The rearrangement links TRBV15 to TRBJ2-5; possibly TRBD1 for D (5 bases). The CDR3 is 14 residues long. Trimming pared 3 bases from V and 2 bases from J, leaving 10 bases between. Per the germline V gene, CDR1 is LNHNV and CDR2 is YYDKDF (reference sequence). The CDR3 loop is CATSRVRAQETQYF. The DNA for the CDR3 is TGTGCCACCAGCAGGGTCAGGGCGCAAGAGACCCAGTACTTC.

The chain uses TRBV10-3 and TRBJ1-6; 8 bases match TRBD1. With V trimmed by 3 bases and J by 7 bases, 5 bases remained unmatched. CDR1 ENHRY and CDR2 SYGVKD come from the germline V gene. The CDR3 is 15 residues long. This chain's CDR3 is CAISDVTGENSPLHF. CDR3 DNA sequence: TGTGCCATCAGTGACGTGACAGGGGAGAATTCACCCCTCCACTTT.

The genes are TRBV4-3 and TRBJ2-7; D possibly corresponds to TRBD2 (6 bases). The CDR3 length is 15 residues. The V end lost 0 bases, the J end lost 6 bases, and 15 bases lay between the germline ends. The V gene's germline CDR1 is LGHNA and CDR2 YSLEER. The CDR3 protein is CASSQEAGQGREQYF. The DNA for the CDR3 is TGCGCCAGCAGCCAAGAGGCGGGGCAGGGCCGCGAGCAGTACTTC.

This sequence joins TRBV7-2 and TRBJ2-2, with 8 positions matching TRBD2. V was pared by 7 bases and J by 2 bases, with 9 bases of the junction left unmatched. The CDR3 loop spans 16 amino acids. From germline, CDR1 is SGHTA and CDR2 FQGNSA. CDR3 nucleotide sequence: TGTGCCAGCACCCCCCTGGCGGGAGGAAACACCGGGGAGCTGTTTTTT. Translated: CASTPLAGGNTGELFF.

J is TRBJ2-7 and V is TRBV2; D uncertain. V shed 6 bases and J shed 6 bases, with 15 bases lying between them. This CDR3 is built from 13 residues. Germline V gives CDR1 SNHLY, CDR2 FYNNEI. CDR3 protein: CASSESLLREQYF. The CDR3 DNA reads TGTGCCAGCAGCGAGTCCCTTCTGCGCGAGCAGTACTTC.

The chain uses TRBV5-6 and TRBJ1-6; D remains ambiguous. The CDR3 consists of 13 residues. Trimming shortened V by 4 bases and J by 7 bases, and 9 bases separated the two germline ends. Germline CDR1 SGHDT, CDR2 YYEEEE. This CDR3 is CASSGFGNSPLHF. CDR3 nucleotide sequence: TGTGCCAGCAGCGGGTTCGGGAATTCACCCCTCCACTTT.

The V gene is TRBV28, the J gene TRBJ2-5; D is ambiguous. The CDR3 length is 14 residues. V lost 2 bases and J 1 base, leaving 8 bases between the germline ends. Germline assignment: CDR1 MDHEN and CDR2 SYDVKM. CDR3 bases: TGTGCCAGCAGTTTACCCACAACCCAAGAGACCCAGTACTTC. Translating gives CASSLPTTQETQYF. Complete variable domain (other parts from reference TRBV28 and TRBJ2-5): DVKVTQSSRYLVKRTGEKVFLECVQDMDHENMFWYRQDPGLGLRLIYFSYDVKMKEKGDIPEGYSVSREKKERFSLILESASTNQTSMYLCASSLPTTQETQYFGPGTRLLVL.

This chain links TRBV5-1 with TRBJ1-2; tentative D call: TRBD1 (5 bases). Germline V CDR1 and CDR2: SGHRS, YFSETQ. V lost 4 bases, J lost 5 bases, and 15 bases lay in between. The CDR3 consists of 14 residues. This CDR3 reads CASSPPGQSYGYTF. In DNA, the CDR3 is TGCGCCAGCAGCCCGCCAGGGCAGTCATATGGCTACACCTTC. The full variable domain, with the rest looked up from reference TRBV5-1 and TRBJ1-2, is KAGVTQTPRYLIKTRGQQVTLSCSPISGHRSVSWYQQTPGQGLQFLFEYFSETQRNKGNFPGRFSGRQFSNSRSEMNVSTLELGDSALYLCASSPPGQSYGYTFGSGTRLTVV.

The chain carries TRBV6-5 and TRBJ2-3, with 9 bases aligning to TRBD2. With V trimmed by 0 bases and J by 4 bases, 5 bases remained unmatched. The CDR3 is 16 residues long. The germline V gene has CDR1 MNHEY and CDR2 SVGAGI. The DNA for the CDR3 is TGTGCCAGCAGTTACTCCTCTAGCGGGAATGCAGATACGCAGTATTTT. Protein: CASSYSSSGNADTQYF.

The rearrangement joins TRBV6-2 or TRBV6-3 to TRBJ2-3; 11 bases are a match to TRBD2. This CDR3 has 16 amino acids. J lost 2 bases, V lost 0 bases, and 1 base had no gene match. Germline V gene lookup returns CDR1 MNHEY and CDR2 SVGEGT. CDR3 residues: CASSYSTSGDTDTQYF. CDR3 DNA: TGTGCCAGCAGTTACTCGACTAGCGGGGACACAGATACGCAGTATTTT.

The chain is built from TRBV18 and TRBJ2-7; D possibly corresponds to TRBD2 (6 bases). Trimming stripped 3 bases from V and 1 base from J, with 10 bases between. This CDR3 comprises 14 residues. CDR1 and CDR2 (germline): KGHSH, LQKENI. The CDR3 loop is CASSPSTRSYEQYF. CDR3 nucleotide sequence: TGTGCCAGCTCACCTTCGACTAGGTCCTACGAGCAGTACTTC.